The text below deals with one TCR beta chain. Its antigen remains unknown. This specimen belongs to a study of early stage breast cancer tumors. The wider study: ER+/PR+/HER2- status applied to twelve of 16 invasive breast tumors. Findings and caveats of the study: Tumors had approximately 2.4-fold higher T cell density than normal breast.

TCRdb's table, derived via immunoSEQ multiplex PCR, lists solely in-frame clones and lacks some. Of approximately 75,000 clones in the sample, 80% were seen once. CDR1 is SGHAT and CDR2 is FQNNGV in the germline V gene. Germline trimming cut 4 bases from V and 11 bases from J; bases unmatched to any gene: 10. The CDR3 totals 13 residues. This TCR derives from a person in their 40s with breast cancer. The chain joins TRBV11-2 to TRBJ1-1; 7 nucleotides agree with TRBD1. Material: blood. CDR3 nucleotides: TGTGCCAGCAGCTCCTATGACAGGGACGGCGCTTTCTTT. Amino acid sequence: CASSSYDRDGAFF. The complete variable domain, with remaining parts taken from reference TRBV11-2 and TRBJ1-1, reads EAGVAQSPRYKIIEKRQSVAFWCNPISGHATLYWYQQILGQGPKLLIQFQNNGVVDDSQLPKDRFSAERLKGVDSTLKIQPAKLEDSAVYLCASSSYDRDGAFFGQGTRLTVV.